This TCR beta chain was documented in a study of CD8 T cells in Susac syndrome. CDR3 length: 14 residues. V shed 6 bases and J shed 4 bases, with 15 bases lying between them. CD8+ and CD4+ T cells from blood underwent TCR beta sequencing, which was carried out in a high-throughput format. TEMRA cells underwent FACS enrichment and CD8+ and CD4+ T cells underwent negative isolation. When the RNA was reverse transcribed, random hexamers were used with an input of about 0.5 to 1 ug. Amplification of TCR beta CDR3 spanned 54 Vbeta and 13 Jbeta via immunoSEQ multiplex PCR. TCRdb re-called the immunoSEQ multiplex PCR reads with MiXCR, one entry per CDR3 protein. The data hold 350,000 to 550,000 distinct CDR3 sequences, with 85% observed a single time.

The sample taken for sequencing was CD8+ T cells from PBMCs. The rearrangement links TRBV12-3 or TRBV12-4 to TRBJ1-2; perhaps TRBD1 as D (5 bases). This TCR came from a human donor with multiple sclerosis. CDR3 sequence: CASSPGSPSYGYTF. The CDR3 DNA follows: TGTGCCAGCAGCCCAGGGTCCCCATCCTATGGCTACACCTTC.